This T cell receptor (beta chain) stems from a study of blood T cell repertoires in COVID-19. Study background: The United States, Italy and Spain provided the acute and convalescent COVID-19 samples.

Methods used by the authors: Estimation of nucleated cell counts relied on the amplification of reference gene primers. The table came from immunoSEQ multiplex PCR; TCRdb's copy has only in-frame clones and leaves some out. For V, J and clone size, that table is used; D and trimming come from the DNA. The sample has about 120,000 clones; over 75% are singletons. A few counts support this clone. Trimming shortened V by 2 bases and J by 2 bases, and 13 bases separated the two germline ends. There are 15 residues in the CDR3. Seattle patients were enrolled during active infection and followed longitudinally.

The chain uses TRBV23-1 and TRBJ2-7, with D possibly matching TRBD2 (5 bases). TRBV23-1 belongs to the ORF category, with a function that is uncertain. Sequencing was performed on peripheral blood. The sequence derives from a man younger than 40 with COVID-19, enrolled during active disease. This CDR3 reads CASSQLLDGTYEQYF. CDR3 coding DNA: TGCGCCAGCAGTCAACTCCTGGACGGGACCTACGAGCAGTACTTC.